Listed here is a single TCR beta chain. Its antigen remains unknown. These data belong to a study of shared clonotypes between healthy human individuals. Every subset's genomic DNA went evenly onto several immunoSEQ plates. Ten immunoSEQ deep assay plates were used to sequence the DNA of unsorted PBMCs. The assay was immunoSEQ multiplex PCR, and TCRdb's table has in-frame clones only and misses some. The table has more than 450,000 clones, 79% seen once. The CDR3 is 16 residues long. The germline gives CDR1 MNHNS, CDR2 SASEGT. V lost 0 bases to trimming and J lost 4 bases; unmatched junction nucleotides: 6. Study outcomes and limitations: The small donor group covered limited genetic and exposure diversity.

Recent acute infections and vaccinations were absent in the healthy HIV-negative adult donors. This sequence originates from a woman between 40 and 50 years old in good health. Some clones in this sample may be carry-over from other donors' samples. Sequencing used PBMCs. The J gene is TRBJ1-3, the V gene TRBV6-1; 7 nucleotides match TRBD1. The CDR3 sequence: CASSEAQGVGGNTIYF. The DNA of the CDR3 is TGTGCCAGCAGTGAAGCGCAGGGGGTTGGAGGAAACACCATATATTTT.